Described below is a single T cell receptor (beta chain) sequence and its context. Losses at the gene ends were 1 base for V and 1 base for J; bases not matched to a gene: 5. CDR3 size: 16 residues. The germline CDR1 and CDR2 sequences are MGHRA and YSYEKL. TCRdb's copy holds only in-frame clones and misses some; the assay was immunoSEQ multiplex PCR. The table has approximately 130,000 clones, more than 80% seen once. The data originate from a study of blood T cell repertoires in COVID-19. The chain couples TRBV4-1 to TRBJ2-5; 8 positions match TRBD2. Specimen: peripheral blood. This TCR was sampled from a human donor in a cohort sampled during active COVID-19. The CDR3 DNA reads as TGCGCCAGCAGCCAAGCGAGGGCGGGGGGCCAAGAGACCCAGTACTTC. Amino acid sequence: CASSQARAGGQETQYF.